Included here is one T cell receptor (beta chain) sequence, with context. Germline V gene data show CDR1 as SEHNR and CDR2 as FQNEAQ (reference sequence). The CDR3 is 15 amino acids. J gave up 3 bases and V 3 bases, and 4 bases lay outside the gene matches. The data stem from a study of blood T cell repertoires in COVID-19. The overall study: The analysed material was cDNA or gDNA that came from T cells, B-cell-depleted T cells, or PBMCs.

Original analysis: Nucleated cell number was recorded as an estimate derived from reference gene primer amplification. Produced via immunoSEQ multiplex PCR; TCRdb's table is partial and in-frame only. V, J and clone size were drawn from that table, and D and trimming were deduced from the DNA. The repertoire holds tens of thousands of clones, with roughly nine tenths as singletons. The sequenced sample consisted of peripheral blood. This sequence joins TRBV7-9 and TRBJ1-2; 10 nucleotides align to TRBD1. The clonotype comes from an older woman with COVID-19, enrolled during active disease. The chain's CDR3 is CASSFGTGDYYGYTF. CDR3 DNA: TGTGCCAGCAGCTTCGGGACAGGGGATTACTATGGCTACACCTTC.